A single sample gave rise to the 15 T cell receptor beta chains below, sequenced in a study of cytomegalovirus exposure and HLA in healthy donors. This PCR relied on a set of 60 Vbeta primers and 13 Jbeta primers. The table came from immunoSEQ multiplex PCR; TCRdb's copy has only in-frame clones and leaves some out. This sample yields about 140,000 clones, of which around four fifths are seen a single time; approximately 9.7% belongs to the top ten. The sequenced sample consisted of PBMCs. These receptors all come from a woman aged 55 to 70 in good health and CMV-seropositive.

This chain uses TRBV7-2 with TRBJ1-5; no clear D gene. V was cut by 2 bases and J by 7 bases, with 6 bases left in between. CDR1 is SGHTA, CDR2 FQGNSA, per germline. This CDR3 is 12 amino acids long. The CDR3 nucleotides read TGTGCCAGCAGCTTACTCGGGCAGCCCCAGCATTTT. It is translated as CASSLLGQPQHF.

V and J are TRBV28 and TRBJ1-1; D is unresolved. V lost 6 bases and J lost 0, with 2 bases in between. The CDR3 covers 11 residues. Germline CDR1 MDHEN, CDR2 SYDVKM. CDR3 residues: CASSVNTEAFF. CDR3 DNA: TGTGCCAGCAGCGTGAACACTGAAGCTTTCTTT. The entire variable domain, with the rest obtained from reference TRBV28 and TRBJ1-1, is as follows: DVKVTQSSRYLVKRTGEKVFLECVQDMDHENMFWYRQDPGLGLRLIYFSYDVKMKEKGDIPEGYSVSREKKERFSLILESASTNQTSMYLCASSVNTEAFFGQGTRLTVV.

The chain carries TRBV7-6 and TRBJ2-7; perhaps TRBD2 as D (5 bases). This CDR3 contains 14 residues. Germline V CDR1 and CDR2: SGHVS, FNYEAQ. V was trimmed by 5 bases and J by 2 bases, leaving 13 bases between them. The CDR3 loop is CASSPRAQAYEQYF. CDR3 bases: TGTGCCAGCAGCCCGAGGGCTCAGGCCTACGAGCAGTACTTC.

This chain joins TRBV4-3 and TRBJ2-7; tentatively, D is TRBD1 (6 bases). CDR3 size: 14 residues. From germline, CDR1 is LGHNA and CDR2 YSLEER. V was shortened by 4 bases and J by 6 bases, with 16 bases between the two germline ends. The CDR3 nucleotides are TGCGCCAGCAGCCCGGGACACGGACTCCTCGAGCAGTACTTC. Translated, it gives CASSPGHGLLEQYF.

This chain links TRBV15 with TRBJ2-7, with no clear D. This CDR3 is built from 15 residues. The germline V and J ends were trimmed by 3 bases and 2 bases, with 14 bases remaining between them. CDR1 and CDR2 (germline): LNHNV, YYDKDF (reference sequence). The CDR3 DNA follows: TGTGCCACCAGCAGTACCGGGTTGAACCCCTACGAGCAGTACTTC. This encodes CATSSTGLNPYEQYF.

This clone showed up just once. V is TRBV28 and J is TRBJ2-2, with TRBD2 matching over 10 bases. Trimming at V came to 7 bases and at J to 0 bases, leaving 14 bases not matched to a gene. Germline values: CDR1 MDHEN, CDR2 SYDVKM. CDR3 length: 19 amino acids. The CDR3 spells CASKASGREAHSNTGELFF. CDR3 coding DNA: TGTGCCAGCAAGGCGAGCGGGAGGGAGGCCCACTCGAACACCGGGGAGCTGTTTTTT.

This chain uses TRBV6-6 with TRBJ2-7; 14 positions agree with TRBD2. This CDR3 has 14 amino acids. Germline CDR1 is MNHNY and CDR2 is SVGAGI (reference sequence). The V gene end was trimmed by 7 bases and the J gene end by 4 bases; junction bases not matched to a gene: 3. CDR3 sequence: CASTGTSGGYEQYF. The DNA of the CDR3 is TGTGCCAGCACCGGGACTAGCGGGGGTTACGAGCAGTACTTC.

A single count supports this clone. This chain links TRBV11-2 with TRBJ2-1, with TRBD2 as a possible D gene (5 bases). Germline V CDR1 and CDR2: SGHAT, FQNNGV. The CDR3 consists of 16 residues. V lost 5 bases and J lost 4, with 18 bases in between. CDR3 nucleotide sequence: TGTGCCAGCAGCGGAGGACCCTTCGACCCATACAATGAGCAGTTCTTC. Amino acid sequence: CASSGGPFDPYNEQFF.

A word on this clone: One end of the junction fails to match germline, which may point to a read error. V and J are TRBV28 and TRBJ1-2, with D possibly being TRBD1 (5 bases). Germline V gene lookup returns CDR1 MDHEN and CDR2 SYDVKM. CDR3 size: 12 residues. The CDR3 sequence is CASRGMEGVVAF. CDR3 in DNA: TGTGCCAGCAGGGGGATGGAAGGGGTCGTTGCCTTC.

A remark on this clone: This sample includes further DNA sequences coding for the same CDR3. V and J are TRBV27 and TRBJ2-7, with 12 bases lining up with TRBD2. The junction had 2 bases not matched to a gene; V was cut back by 6 bases and J by 2 bases. This CDR3 has 14 residues. CDR1 and CDR2 from the germline V gene are MNHEY and SMNVEV (reference sequence). The CDR3 DNA follows: TGTGCCAGCAGAGGACTAGCGGGACCCTACGAGCAGTACTTC. Protein sequence: CASRGLAGPYEQYF.

This clone showed up just a few times. The chain links TRBV2 to TRBJ2-7; no clear D gene. The CDR3 extends over 13 amino acids. Trimming shortened V by 2 bases and J by 2 bases, and 7 bases separated the two germline ends. The germline V gene encodes CDR1 SNHLY and CDR2 FYNNEI. In DNA, the CDR3 is TGTGCCAGCAGTGAACCCCTCGCCTACGAGCAGTACTTC. This sequence encodes CASSEPLAYEQYF. The full variable domain, completed using reference TRBV2 and TRBJ2-7, is EPEVTQTPSHQVTQMGQEVILRCVPISNHLYFYWYRQILGQKVEFLVSFYNNEISEKSEIFDDQFSVERPDGSNFTLKIRSTKLEDSAMYFCASSEPLAYEQYFGPGTRLTVT.

This chain links TRBV30 with TRBJ1-5; D is undetermined. V dropped 5 bases and J dropped 4 bases, with 6 bases sitting between them. This CDR3 comprises 11 residues. Germline lookup yields CDR1 GTSNPN and CDR2 SVGIG (reference sequence). CDR3 amino acids: CAWGTNQPQHF. The CDR3 nucleotides are TGTGCCTGGGGTACTAATCAGCCCCAGCATTTT. The whole variable domain, remainder taken from reference TRBV30 and TRBJ1-5, is SQTIHQWPATLVQPVGSPLSLECTVEGTSNPNLYWYRQAAGRGLQLLFYSVGIGQISSEVPQNLSASRPQDRQFILSSKKLLLSDSGFYLCAWGTNQPQHFGDGTRLSIL.

This chain links TRBV6-5 with TRBJ2-7; 11 bases align to TRBD2. Germline V lookup: CDR1 MNHEY, CDR2 SVGAGI. V shed 6 bases and J 1 base; nucleotides not matched to a gene: 5. The length of the CDR3 is 15 residues. CDR3 amino acids: CASRTSGGVSYEQYF. CDR3 DNA sequence: TGTGCCAGCAGAACTAGCGGGGGCGTGTCCTACGAGCAGTACTTC.

CDR3 sequence reads: CASSQGTSGSRGDTQYF. The DNA for the CDR3 is TGCGCCAGCAGCCAGGGGACTAGCGGGAGTCGAGGAGATACGCAGTATTTT. This chain joins TRBV4-3 and TRBJ2-3, with 14 bases matching TRBD2. The CDR3 loop spans 17 amino acids. V lost 3 bases to trimming and J lost 5 bases; unmatched junction nucleotides: 7. Germline V gene data show CDR1 as LGHNA and CDR2 as YSLEER.

CDR3 DNA sequence: TGTGCCAGCAGTTTACCCGGACACTTTAGGGATGGCTACACCTTC. Protein product: CASSLPGHFRDGYTF. This chain uses TRBV28 with TRBJ1-2; TRBD1 might be the D (5 bases). The CDR3 length is 15 residues. V was cut by 2 bases and J by 6 bases, with 16 bases left in between. Germline V gene sequence: CDR1 MDHEN, CDR2 SYDVKM.